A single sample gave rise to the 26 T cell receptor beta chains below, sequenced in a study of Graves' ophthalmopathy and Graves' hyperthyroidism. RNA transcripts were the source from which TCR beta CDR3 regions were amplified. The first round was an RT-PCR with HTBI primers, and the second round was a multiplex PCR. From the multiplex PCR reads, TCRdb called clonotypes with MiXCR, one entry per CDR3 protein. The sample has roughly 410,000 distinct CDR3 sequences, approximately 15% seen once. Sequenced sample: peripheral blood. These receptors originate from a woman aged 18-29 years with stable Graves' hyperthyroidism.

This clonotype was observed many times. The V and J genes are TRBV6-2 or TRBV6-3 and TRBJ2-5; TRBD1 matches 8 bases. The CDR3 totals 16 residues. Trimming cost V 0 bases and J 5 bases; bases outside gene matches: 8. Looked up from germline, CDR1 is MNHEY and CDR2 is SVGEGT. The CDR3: CASSYSGQGGQETQYF. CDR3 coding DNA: TGTGCCAGCAGTTACTCAGGACAGGGAGGACAGGAGACCCAGTACTTC.

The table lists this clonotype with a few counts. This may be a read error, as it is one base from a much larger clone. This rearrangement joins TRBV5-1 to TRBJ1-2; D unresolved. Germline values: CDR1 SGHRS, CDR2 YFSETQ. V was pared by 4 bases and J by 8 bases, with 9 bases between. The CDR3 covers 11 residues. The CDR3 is CASSGEPGYTF. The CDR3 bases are TGCGCCAGCAGCGGCGAGCCCGGCTACACCTTC.

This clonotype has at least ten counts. CDR3 protein: CAISELRTSGAALQETQYF. The CDR3 coding sequence is TGTGCCATCAGTGAGTTACGGACTAGCGGGGCGGCCCTACAAGAGACCCAGTACTTC. The genes are TRBV10-3 and TRBJ2-5, with TRBD2 identical over 12 bases. V lost 1 base, J lost 2 bases, and 11 bases stayed unmatched. The CDR3 contains 19 residues. From germline, CDR1 is ENHRY and CDR2 SYGVKD.

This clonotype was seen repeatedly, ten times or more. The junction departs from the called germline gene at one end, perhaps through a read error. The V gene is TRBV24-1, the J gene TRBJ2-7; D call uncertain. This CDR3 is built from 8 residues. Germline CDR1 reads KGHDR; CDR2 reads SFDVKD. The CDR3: CAPDTRDF. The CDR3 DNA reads TGTGCCCCCGACACGCGAGACTTC.

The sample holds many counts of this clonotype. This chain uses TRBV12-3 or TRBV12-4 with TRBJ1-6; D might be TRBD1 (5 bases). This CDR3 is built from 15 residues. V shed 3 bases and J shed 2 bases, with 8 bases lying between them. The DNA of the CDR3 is TGTGCCAGCAGTTTCGAGGGGCCCTATAATTCACCCCTCCACTTT. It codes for CASSFEGPYNSPLHF.

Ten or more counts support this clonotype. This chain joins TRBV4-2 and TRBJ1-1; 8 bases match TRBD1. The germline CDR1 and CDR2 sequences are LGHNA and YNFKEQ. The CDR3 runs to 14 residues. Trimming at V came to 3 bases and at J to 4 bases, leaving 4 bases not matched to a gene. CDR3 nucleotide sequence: TGTGCCAGCAGCCATCCCGGGACAGGCACTGAAGCTTTCTTT. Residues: CASSHPGTGTEAFF.

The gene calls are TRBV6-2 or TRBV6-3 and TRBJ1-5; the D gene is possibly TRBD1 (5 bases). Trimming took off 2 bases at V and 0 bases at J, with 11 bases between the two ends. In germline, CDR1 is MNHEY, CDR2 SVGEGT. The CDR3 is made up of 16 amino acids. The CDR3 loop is CASSYQGSASNQPQHF. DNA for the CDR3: TGTGCCAGCAGTTACCAGGGCAGCGCTAGCAATCAGCCCCAGCATTTT.

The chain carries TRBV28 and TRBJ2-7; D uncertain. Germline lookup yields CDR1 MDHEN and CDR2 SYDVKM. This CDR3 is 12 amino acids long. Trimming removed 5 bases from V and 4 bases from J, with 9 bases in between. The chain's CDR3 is CASSPNRYEQYF. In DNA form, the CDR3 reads TGTGCCAGCAGTCCTAACAGATACGAGCAGTACTTC. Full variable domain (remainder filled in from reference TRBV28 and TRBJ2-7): DVKVTQSSRYLVKRTGEKVFLECVQDMDHENMFWYRQDPGLGLRLIYFSYDVKMKEKGDIPEGYSVSREKKERFSLILESASTNQTSMYLCASSPNRYEQYFGPGTRLTVT.

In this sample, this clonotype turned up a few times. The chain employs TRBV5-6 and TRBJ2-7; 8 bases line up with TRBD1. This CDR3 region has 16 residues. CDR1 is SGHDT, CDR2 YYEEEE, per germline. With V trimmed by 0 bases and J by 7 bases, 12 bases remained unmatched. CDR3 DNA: TGTGCCAGCAGCTTGGTAGATCGACAGGGGTTAAGGGAGCAGTACTTC. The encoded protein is CASSLVDRQGLREQYF.

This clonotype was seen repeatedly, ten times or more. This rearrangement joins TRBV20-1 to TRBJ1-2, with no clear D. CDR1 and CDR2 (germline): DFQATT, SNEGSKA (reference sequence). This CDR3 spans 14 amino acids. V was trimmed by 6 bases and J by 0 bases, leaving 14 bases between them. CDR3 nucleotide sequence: TGCAGTGCGGGAGAGGGTTCGGCTAACTATGGCTACACCTTC. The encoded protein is CSAGEGSANYGYTF.

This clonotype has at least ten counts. The CDR3 reads CASSLSRTGAYEQYF. CDR3 nucleotides: TGTGCCAGCAGTTTATCCCGGACAGGTGCCTACGAGCAGTACTTC. The chain is built from TRBV27 and TRBJ2-7, with 7 bases fitting TRBD1. The CDR3 is made up of 15 amino acids. Losses at the gene ends were 0 bases for V and 2 bases for J; bases not matched to a gene: 4. The germline gives CDR1 MNHEY, CDR2 SMNVEV (reference sequence).

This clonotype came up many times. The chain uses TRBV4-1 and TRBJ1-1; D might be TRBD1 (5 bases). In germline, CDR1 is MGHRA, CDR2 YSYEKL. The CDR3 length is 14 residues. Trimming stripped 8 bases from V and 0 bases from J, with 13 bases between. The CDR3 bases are TGCGCCAGCCGCAAGGGGTTCATGAACACTGAAGCTTTCTTT. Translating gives CASRKGFMNTEAFF.

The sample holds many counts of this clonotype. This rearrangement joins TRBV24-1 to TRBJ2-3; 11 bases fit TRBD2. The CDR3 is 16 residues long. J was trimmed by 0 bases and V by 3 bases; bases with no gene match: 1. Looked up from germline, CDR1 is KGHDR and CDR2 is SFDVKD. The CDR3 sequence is CATSDRLAGSTDTQYF. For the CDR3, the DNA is TGTGCCACCAGTGATCGACTAGCGGGGAGCACAGATACGCAGTATTTT.

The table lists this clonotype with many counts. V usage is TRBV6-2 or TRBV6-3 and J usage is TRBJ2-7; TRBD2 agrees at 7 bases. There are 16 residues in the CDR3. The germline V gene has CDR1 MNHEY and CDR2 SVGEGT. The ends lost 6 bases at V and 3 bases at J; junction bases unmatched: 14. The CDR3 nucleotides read TGTGCCAGCAGGACGTCATTCTCGGCTAGCGGCTACGAGCAGTACTTC. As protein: CASRTSFSASGYEQYF.

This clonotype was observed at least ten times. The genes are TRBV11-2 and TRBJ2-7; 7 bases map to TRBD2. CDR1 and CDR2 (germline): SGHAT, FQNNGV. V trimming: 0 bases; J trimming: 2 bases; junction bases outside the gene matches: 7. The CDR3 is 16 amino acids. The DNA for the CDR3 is TGTGCCAGCAGCTTAGAGGGGCGGGGGTTACCCTACGAGCAGTACTTC. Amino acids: CASSLEGRGLPYEQYF.

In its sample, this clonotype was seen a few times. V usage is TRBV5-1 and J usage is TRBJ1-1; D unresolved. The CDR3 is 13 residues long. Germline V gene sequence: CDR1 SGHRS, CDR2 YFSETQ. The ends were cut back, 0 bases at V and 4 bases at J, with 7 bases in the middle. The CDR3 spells CASSLAVSTEAFF. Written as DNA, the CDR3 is TGCGCCAGCAGCTTGGCGGTAAGCACTGAAGCTTTCTTT.

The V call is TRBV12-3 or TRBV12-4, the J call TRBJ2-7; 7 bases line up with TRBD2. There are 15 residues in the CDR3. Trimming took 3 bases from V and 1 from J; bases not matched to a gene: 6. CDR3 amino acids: CASSFKGLVSYEQYF. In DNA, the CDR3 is TGTGCCAGCAGTTTCAAAGGACTAGTGTCCTACGAGCAGTACTTC.

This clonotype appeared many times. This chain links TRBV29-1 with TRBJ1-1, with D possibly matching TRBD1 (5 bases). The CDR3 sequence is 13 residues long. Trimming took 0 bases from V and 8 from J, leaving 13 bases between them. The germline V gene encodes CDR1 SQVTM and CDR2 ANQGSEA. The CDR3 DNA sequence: TGCAGCGTTGAAGAGCTACCCGGGGCCGAAGCTTTCTTT. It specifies CSVEELPGAEAFF.

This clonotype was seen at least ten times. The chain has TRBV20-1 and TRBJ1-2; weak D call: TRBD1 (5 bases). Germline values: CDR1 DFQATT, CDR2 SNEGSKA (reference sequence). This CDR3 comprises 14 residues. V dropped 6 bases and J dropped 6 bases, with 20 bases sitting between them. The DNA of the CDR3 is TGCAGTGCGAAGAGATCAGGGTCGGCGGATGGCTACACCTTC. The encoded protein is CSAKRSGSADGYTF.

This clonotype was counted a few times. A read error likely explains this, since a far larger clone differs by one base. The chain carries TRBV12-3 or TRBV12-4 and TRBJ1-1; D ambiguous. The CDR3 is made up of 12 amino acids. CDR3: CASSFVGTEACF. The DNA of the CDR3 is TGTGCCAGCAGTTTTGTCGGAACTGAAGCTTGCTTT.

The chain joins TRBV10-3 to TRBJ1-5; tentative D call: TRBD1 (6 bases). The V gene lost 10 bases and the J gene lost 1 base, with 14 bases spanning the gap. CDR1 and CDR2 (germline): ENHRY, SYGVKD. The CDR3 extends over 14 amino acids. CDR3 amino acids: CATRGGASNQPQHF. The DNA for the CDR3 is TGTGCCACCAGAGGGGGGGCAAGCAATCAGCCCCAGCATTTT.

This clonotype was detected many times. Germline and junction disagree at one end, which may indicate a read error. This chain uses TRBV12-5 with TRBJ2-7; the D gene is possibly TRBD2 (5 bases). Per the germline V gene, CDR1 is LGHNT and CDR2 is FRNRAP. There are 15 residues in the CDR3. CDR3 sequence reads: CAGGLVLGEGYEQYF. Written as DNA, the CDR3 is TGTGCTGGTGGTTTGGTTCTTGGTGAGGGTTACGAGCAGTACTTC.

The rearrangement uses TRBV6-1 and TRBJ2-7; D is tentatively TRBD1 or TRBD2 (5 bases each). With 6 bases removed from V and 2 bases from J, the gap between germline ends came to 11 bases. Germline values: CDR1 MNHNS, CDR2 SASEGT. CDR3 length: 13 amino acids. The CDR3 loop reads CASRRDPTYEQYF. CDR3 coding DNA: TGTGCCAGCAGGAGGGACCCCACCTACGAGCAGTACTTC.

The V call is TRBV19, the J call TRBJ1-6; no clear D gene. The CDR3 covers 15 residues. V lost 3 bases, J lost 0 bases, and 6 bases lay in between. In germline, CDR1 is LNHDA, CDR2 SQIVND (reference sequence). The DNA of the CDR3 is TGTGCCAGTAGTATTGGTAGCTCCTATAATTCACCCCTCCACTTT. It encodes CASSIGSSYNSPLHF.

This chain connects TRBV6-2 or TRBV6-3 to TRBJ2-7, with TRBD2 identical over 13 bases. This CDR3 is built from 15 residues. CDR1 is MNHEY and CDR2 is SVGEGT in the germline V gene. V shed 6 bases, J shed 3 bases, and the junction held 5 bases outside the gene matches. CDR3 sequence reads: CASRGTSGDFYEQYF. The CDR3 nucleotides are TGTGCCAGCAGGGGGACTAGCGGGGACTTCTACGAGCAGTACTTC.

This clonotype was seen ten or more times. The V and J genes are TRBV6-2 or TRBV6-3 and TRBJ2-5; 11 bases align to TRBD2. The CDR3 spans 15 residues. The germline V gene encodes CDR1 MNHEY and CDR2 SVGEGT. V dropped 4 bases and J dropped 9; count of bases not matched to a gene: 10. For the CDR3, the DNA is TGTGCCAGCAGTTTTGGGACTAGCGGCCGAGGGGCCCAGTACTTC. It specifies CASSFGTSGRGAQYF.